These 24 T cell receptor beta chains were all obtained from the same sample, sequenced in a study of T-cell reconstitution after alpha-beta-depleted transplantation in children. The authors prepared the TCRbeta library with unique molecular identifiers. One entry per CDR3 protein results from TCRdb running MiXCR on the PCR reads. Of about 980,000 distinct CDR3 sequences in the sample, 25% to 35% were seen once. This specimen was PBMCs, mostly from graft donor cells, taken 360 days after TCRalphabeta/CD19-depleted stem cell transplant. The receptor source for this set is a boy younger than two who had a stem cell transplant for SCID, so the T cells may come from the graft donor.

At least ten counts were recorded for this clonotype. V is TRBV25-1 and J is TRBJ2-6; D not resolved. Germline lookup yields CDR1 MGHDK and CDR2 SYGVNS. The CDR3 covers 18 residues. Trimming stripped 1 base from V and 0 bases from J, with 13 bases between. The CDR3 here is CASSESKGRPSGANVLTF. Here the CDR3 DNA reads TGTGCCAGCAGTGAATCCAAAGGACGGCCCTCTGGGGCCAACGTCCTGACTTTC.

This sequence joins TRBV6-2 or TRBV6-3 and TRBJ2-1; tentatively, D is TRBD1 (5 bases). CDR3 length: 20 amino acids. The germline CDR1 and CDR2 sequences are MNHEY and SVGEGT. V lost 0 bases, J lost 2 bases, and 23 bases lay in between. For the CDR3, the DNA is TGTGCCAGCAGTTACTCGGGGCCTTTGAGGAGCCCAACGCCCTACAATGAGCAGTTCTTC. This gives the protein CASSYSGPLRSPTPYNEQFF.

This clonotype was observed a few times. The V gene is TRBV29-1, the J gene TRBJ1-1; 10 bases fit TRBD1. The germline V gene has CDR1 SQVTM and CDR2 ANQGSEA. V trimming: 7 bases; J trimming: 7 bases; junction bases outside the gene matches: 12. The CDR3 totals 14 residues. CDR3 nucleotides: TGCAGCGCCACAGGGGACAGGGGTTCGTATGAAGCTTTCTTT. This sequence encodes CSATGDRGSYEAFF.

Written as DNA, the CDR3 is TGCGCCAGCAGCCCCCTTTGGACAGATACGCAGTATTTT. It translates to CASSPLWTDTQYF. This sequence joins TRBV4-1 and TRBJ2-3; D ambiguous. With 4 bases removed from V and 3 bases from J, the gap between germline ends came to 8 bases. This CDR3 has 13 amino acids. Germline CDR1 reads MGHRA; CDR2 reads YSYEKL.

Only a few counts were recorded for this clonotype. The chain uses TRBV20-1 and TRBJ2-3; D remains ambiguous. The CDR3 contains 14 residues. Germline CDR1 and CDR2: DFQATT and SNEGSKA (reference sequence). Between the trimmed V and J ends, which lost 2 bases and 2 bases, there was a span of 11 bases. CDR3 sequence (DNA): TGCAGTGCTAGACTCCCGTTAGACACAGATACGCAGTATTTT. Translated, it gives CSARLPLDTDTQYF.

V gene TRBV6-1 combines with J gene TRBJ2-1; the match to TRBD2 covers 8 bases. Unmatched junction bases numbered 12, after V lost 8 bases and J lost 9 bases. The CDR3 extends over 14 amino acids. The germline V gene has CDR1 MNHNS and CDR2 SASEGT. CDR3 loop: CASLQPGGAGEQFF. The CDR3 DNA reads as TGTGCCAGCCTACAACCCGGGGGGGCGGGTGAGCAGTTCTTC.

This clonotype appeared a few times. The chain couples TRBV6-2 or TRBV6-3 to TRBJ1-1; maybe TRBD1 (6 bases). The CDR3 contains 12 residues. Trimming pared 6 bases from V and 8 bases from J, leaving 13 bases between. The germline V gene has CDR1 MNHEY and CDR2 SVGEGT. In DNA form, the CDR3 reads TGTGCCAGCAGCCCCGACAGGCGGGAAGCTTTCTTT. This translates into CASSPDRREAFF.

As DNA, the CDR3 is TGTGCCAGCAGACCACAGGGGGCTAACTTTGCAAAACCCTACGAGCAGTACTTC. Translated: CASRPQGANFAKPYEQYF. V is TRBV6-1 and J is TRBJ2-7, with 9 bases that match TRBD1. Germline V gene lookup returns CDR1 MNHNS and CDR2 SASEGT. Unmatched junction bases numbered 17, after V lost 6 bases and J lost 2 bases. CDR3 length: 18 amino acids.

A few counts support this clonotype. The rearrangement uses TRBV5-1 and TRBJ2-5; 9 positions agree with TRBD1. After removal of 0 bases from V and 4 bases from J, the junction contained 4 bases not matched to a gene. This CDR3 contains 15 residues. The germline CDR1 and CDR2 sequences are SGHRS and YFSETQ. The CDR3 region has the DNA TGCGCCAGCAGCTTGGTGTACAGGGGGCGAGAGACCCAGTACTTC. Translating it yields CASSLVYRGRETQYF.

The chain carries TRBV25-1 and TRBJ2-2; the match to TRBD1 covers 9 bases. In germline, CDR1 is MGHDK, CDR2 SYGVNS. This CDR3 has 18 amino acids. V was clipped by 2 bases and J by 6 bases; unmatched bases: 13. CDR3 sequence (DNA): TGTGCCAGCAGTGAACCCCCGGGACAGGGAAATTTAGCCGGGGAGCTGTTTTTT. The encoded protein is CASSEPPGQGNLAGELFF.

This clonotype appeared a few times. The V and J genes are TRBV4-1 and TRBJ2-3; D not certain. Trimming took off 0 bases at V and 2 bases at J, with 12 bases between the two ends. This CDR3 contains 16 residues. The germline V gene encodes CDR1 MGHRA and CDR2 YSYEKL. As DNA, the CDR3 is TGCGCCAGCAGCCAAGATGTGGCCTATCCCACAGATACGCAGTATTTT. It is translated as CASSQDVAYPTDTQYF.

Written as DNA, the CDR3 is TGCGCCAGCAGGGGGGCCCTGAACACCGGGGAGCTGTTTTTT. This codes for CASRGALNTGELFF. The chain carries TRBV4-3 and TRBJ2-2; D may be TRBD1 (6 bases). The germline gives CDR1 LGHNA, CDR2 YSLEER. Trimming pared 6 bases from V and 1 base from J, leaving 9 bases between. The CDR3 spans 14 residues.

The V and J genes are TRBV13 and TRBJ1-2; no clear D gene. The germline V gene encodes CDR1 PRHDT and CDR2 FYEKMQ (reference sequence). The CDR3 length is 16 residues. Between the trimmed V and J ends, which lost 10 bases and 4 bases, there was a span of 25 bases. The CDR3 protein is CATPAYFPAGSYGYTF. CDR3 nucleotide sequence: TGTGCCACCCCAGCTTACTTTCCGGCGGGGAGCTATGGCTACACCTTC.

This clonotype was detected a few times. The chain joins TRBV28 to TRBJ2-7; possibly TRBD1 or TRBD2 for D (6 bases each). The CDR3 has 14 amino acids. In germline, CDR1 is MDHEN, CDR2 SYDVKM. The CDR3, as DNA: TGTGCGAGCCGCAAATCAAGGGGGGTCTACGAGCAGTACTTC. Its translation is CASRKSRGVYEQYF.

The CDR3 is CASSPAGTLSYNEQFF. CDR3 bases: TGCGCCAGCAGCCCAGCTGGGACGTTGTCCTACAATGAGCAGTTCTTC. The V gene is TRBV4-1, the J gene TRBJ2-1, with D perhaps assigned TRBD1 or TRBD2 (5 bases each). The CDR3 is 16 amino acids. Germline CDR1 and CDR2: MGHRA and YSYEKL. The V end was cut by 4 bases, the J end by 1 base, with 14 bases between.

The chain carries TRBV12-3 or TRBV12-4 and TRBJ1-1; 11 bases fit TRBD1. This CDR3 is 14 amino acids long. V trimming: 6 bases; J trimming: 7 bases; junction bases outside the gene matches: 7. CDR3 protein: CASSRGQGANEAFF. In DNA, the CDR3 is TGTGCCAGCAGCCGAGGACAGGGGGCAAATGAAGCTTTCTTT.

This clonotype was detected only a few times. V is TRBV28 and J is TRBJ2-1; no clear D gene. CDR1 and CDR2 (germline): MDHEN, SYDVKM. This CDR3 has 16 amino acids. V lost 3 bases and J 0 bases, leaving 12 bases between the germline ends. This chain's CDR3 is CASSFIGTPSYNEQFF. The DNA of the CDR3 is TGTGCCAGCAGTTTCATAGGTACTCCCTCCTACAATGAGCAGTTCTTC.

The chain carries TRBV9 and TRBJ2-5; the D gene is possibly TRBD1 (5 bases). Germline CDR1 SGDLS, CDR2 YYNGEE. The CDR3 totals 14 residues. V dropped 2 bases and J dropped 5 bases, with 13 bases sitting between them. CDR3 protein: CASSVEGASETQYF. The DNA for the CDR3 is TGTGCCAGCAGCGTGGAAGGGGCGAGTGAGACCCAGTACTTC.

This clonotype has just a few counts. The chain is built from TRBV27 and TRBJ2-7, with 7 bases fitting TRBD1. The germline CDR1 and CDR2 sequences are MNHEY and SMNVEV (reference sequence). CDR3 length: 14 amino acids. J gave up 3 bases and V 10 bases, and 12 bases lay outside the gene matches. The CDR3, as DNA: TGTGCCACCAAAAGGGACAGAGTTGACTACGAGCAGTACTTC. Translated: CATKRDRVDYEQYF.

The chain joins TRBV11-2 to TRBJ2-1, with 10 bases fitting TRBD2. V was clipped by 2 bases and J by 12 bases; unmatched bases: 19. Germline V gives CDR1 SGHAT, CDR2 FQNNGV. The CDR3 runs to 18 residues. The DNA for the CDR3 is TGTGCCAGCAGCTTATTGGGGGCTAGCGGGGGAGTGGGATGGAGGCAGTTCTTC. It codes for CASSLLGASGGVGWRQFF.

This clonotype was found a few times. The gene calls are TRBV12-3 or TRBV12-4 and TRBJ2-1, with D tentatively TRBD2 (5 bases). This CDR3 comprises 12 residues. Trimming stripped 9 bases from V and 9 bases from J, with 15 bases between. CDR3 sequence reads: CASLTGFGEQFF. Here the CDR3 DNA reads TGTGCCAGTCTTACGGGATTCGGTGAGCAGTTCTTC.

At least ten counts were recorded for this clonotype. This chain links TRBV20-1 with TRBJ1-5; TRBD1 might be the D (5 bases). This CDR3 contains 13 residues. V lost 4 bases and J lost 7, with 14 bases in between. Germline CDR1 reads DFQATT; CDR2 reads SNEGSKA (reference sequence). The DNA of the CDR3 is TGCAGTGCTATGGCAGGCAGGGAACAGCCCCAGCATTTT. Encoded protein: CSAMAGREQPQHF.

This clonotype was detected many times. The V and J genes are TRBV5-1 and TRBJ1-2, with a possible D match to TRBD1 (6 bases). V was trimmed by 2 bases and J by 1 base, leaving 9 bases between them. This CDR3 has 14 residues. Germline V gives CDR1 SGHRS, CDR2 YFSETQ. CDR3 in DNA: TGCGCCAGCAGCTTCCAGGGGAGTAACTATGGCTACACCTTC. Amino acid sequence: CASSFQGSNYGYTF.

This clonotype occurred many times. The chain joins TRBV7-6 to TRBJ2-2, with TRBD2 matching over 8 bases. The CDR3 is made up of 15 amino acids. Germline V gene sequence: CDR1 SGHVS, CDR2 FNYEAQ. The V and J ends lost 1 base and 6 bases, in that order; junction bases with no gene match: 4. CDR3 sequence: CASSLEPGGAGELFF. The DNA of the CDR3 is TGTGCCAGCAGCTTAGAACCCGGGGGGGCCGGGGAGCTGTTTTTT.